One and the same sample provided the 18 T cell receptor beta chains below, sequenced in a study of glioma-infiltrating T cells after dendritic cell vaccination. The time point is: after dendritic cell vaccination, including at tumor progression/relapse. The protocol was immunoSEQ multiplex PCR, while the TCRdb copy is restricted to in-frame clones and leaves out a portion. The repertoire includes approximately 24,000 clones, just under 90% of them detected once, and about 2.9% sits in the top ten. This material consisted of blood, taken after dendritic cell vaccination. The receptors shown here come from a human donor with glioblastoma.

This clone occurred once. The chain joins TRBV4-2 to TRBJ2-1; TRBD2 is a possible D gene (6 bases). Trimming pared 0 bases from V and 0 bases from J, leaving 12 bases between. CDR3 length: 17 residues. Looked up from germline, CDR1 is LGHNA and CDR2 is YNFKEQ. In DNA, the CDR3 is TGTGCCAGCAGCCAAGAGGAGGGGTCCGGCTCCTACAATGAGCAGTTCTTC. It yields the protein CASSQEEGSGSYNEQFF.

In the case of this clone: This same CDR3 is encoded by further DNA sequences in the sample. This sequence joins TRBV7-2 and TRBJ2-7; weak D call: TRBD1 (6 bases). Germline CDR1 is SGHTA and CDR2 is FQGNSA. V gave up 5 bases and J gave up 2 bases, with 13 bases separating them. The CDR3 covers 14 residues. CDR3 protein: CASSPPGGTYEQYF. The CDR3 DNA sequence: TGTGCCAGCAGCCCCCCTGGGGGCACCTACGAGCAGTACTTC.

The CDR3 loop reads CAISESGRMGPYF. The CDR3 nucleotides read TGTGCCATCAGTGAGTCAGGCAGAATGGGCCCGTACTTC. The chain carries TRBV10-3 and TRBJ2-7; D is ambiguous. Germline V lookup: CDR1 ENHRY, CDR2 SYGVKD. The CDR3 has 13 amino acids. The V and J ends lost 0 bases and 12 bases respectively, with 15 bases between them.

This rearrangement joins TRBV6-5 to TRBJ2-1; 8 bases map to TRBD1. The CDR3 runs to 15 residues. Germline CDR1 MNHEY, CDR2 SVGAGI. V dropped 6 bases and J dropped 10; count of bases not matched to a gene: 14. The CDR3 is CASSLRRTGIDEQFF. For the CDR3, the DNA is TGTGCCAGCAGCCTACGTCGGACAGGGATTGACGAGCAGTTCTTC.

The chain combines TRBV6-1 with TRBJ1-4; maybe TRBD1 (6 bases). CDR1 is MNHNS, CDR2 SASEGT, per germline. Deletions cut 7 bases from V and 0 bases from J, with 12 bases between. This CDR3 has 15 residues. The CDR3 DNA is TGTGCCAGCACTTTCAGGGGAGCAACTAATGAAAAACTGTTTTTT. Its translation: CASTFRGATNEKLFF.

V and J are TRBV15 and TRBJ1-1; D unclear. The V end lost 1 base, the J end lost 0 bases, and 9 bases lay between the germline ends. CDR1 and CDR2 from the germline V gene are LNHNV and YYDKDF (reference sequence). The CDR3 contains 15 residues. DNA of the CDR3: TGTGCCACCAGCAGAGCCCGACTCTTGAACACTGAAGCTTTCTTT. This gives the protein CATSRARLLNTEAFF. The whole variable domain, remainder taken from reference TRBV15 and TRBJ1-1, is DAMVIQNPRYQVTQFGKPVTLSCSQTLNHNVMYWYQQKSSQAPKLLFHYYDKDFNNEADTPDNFQSRRPNTSFCFLDIRSPGLGDTAMYLCATSRARLLNTEAFFGQGTRLTVV.

The chain recombines TRBV13 with TRBJ1-3, with 10 nucleotides matching TRBD1. The CDR3 consists of 16 residues. J gave up 0 bases and V 5 bases, and 4 bases lay outside the gene matches. The germline V gene encodes CDR1 PRHDT and CDR2 FYEKMQ (reference sequence). Written as DNA, the CDR3 is TGTGCCAGCAGCCCCTGGGACAGGGGCTCTGGAAACACCATATATTTT. Its protein product is CASSPWDRGSGNTIYF.

The genes are TRBV27 and TRBJ2-5, with TRBD2 matching 8 bases. Germline CDR1 and CDR2: MNHEY and SMNVEV (reference sequence). This CDR3 has 14 amino acids. J lost 5 bases, V lost 4 bases, and 6 bases had no gene match. The CDR3 DNA sequence: TGTGCCAGCAGTTCGGGACTAGTATCGGAGACCCAGTACTTC. Residues: CASSSGLVSETQYF.

The rearrangement links TRBV18 to TRBJ2-3; TRBD1 matches at 7 bases. V was clipped by 4 bases and J by 3 bases; unmatched bases: 4. The CDR3 covers 14 residues. Germline loops: CDR1 KGHSH, CDR2 LQKENI. CDR3 in amino acids: CASSRLTGTDTQYF. In DNA, the CDR3 is TGTGCCAGCTCACGACTGACAGGGACAGATACGCAGTATTTT.

The chain combines TRBV7-8 with TRBJ1-2, with D maybe TRBD1 (5 bases). Trimming stripped 8 bases from V and 6 bases from J, with 22 bases between. The CDR3 runs 15 residues. The V gene's germline CDR1 is SGHVS and CDR2 FQNEAQ. The chain's CDR3 is CASGEDTSFMHGYTF. The DNA of the CDR3 is TGTGCCAGCGGTGAGGACACCTCTTTCATGCATGGCTACACCTTC.

The rearrangement links TRBV7-9 to TRBJ1-2; 7 positions agree with TRBD1. The germline V gene encodes CDR1 SEHNR and CDR2 FQNEAQ (reference sequence). With V trimmed by 2 bases and J by 8 bases, 11 bases remained unmatched. The CDR3 extends over 15 amino acids. CDR3 amino acids: CASSLPRGDSRGYTF. In nucleotides, the CDR3 is TGTGCCAGCAGCTTACCTAGGGGGGACAGCCGAGGCTACACCTTC. Looking up the rest from reference TRBV7-9 and TRBJ1-2 gives the full variable domain: DTGVSQNPRHKITKRGQNVTFRCDPISEHNRLYWYRQTLGQGPEFLTYFQNEAQLEKSRLLSDRFSAERPKGSFSTLEIQRTEQGDSAMYLCASSLPRGDSRGYTFGSGTRLTVV.

As regards this clone: As the CDR3 is not closed by the conserved phenylalanine or tryptophan, this likely results from a read error. The chain links TRBV25-1 to TRBJ2-7; TRBD1 matches at 7 bases. V shed 4 bases and J 0 bases; nucleotides not matched to a gene: 9. CDR1 and CDR2 from the germline V gene are MGHDK and SYGVNS. The CDR3 is 16 amino acids. The CDR3, as DNA: TGTGCCAGCAGTGCCCCGGGACAGACGATCTCCTACGAGCAGTACCTC. It translates to CASSAPGQTISYEQYL.

This sequence joins TRBV6-1 and TRBJ2-1; the match to TRBD1 covers 9 bases. The CDR3 has 15 residues. In germline, CDR1 is MNHNS, CDR2 SASEGT. Trimming took 6 bases from V and 5 from J; bases not matched to a gene: 8. CDR3 protein: CASRYTGGVHNEQFF. The CDR3 DNA reads as TGTGCCAGCAGGTACACAGGGGGCGTCCACAATGAGCAGTTCTTC.

The chain couples TRBV2 to TRBJ1-1; D ambiguous. Trimming pared 8 bases from V and 0 bases from J, leaving 13 bases between. CDR3 size: 14 residues. Germline lookup yields CDR1 SNHLY and CDR2 FYNNEI. DNA of the CDR3: TGTGCCAGCCGTAGCCCGGTACTGAACACTGAAGCTTTCTTT. Translated: CASRSPVLNTEAFF.

V and J are TRBV5-1 and TRBJ2-3; a possible D gene is TRBD1 (6 bases). The CDR3 runs 17 residues. Germline CDR1 is SGHRS and CDR2 is YFSETQ. Trimming took off 4 bases at V and 2 bases at J, with 20 bases between the two ends. CDR3 sequence: CASSRSAWGQYTDTQYF. CDR3 DNA sequence: TGCGCCAGCAGCCGATCCGCCTGGGGGCAATACACAGATACGCAGTATTTT.

The chain couples TRBV18 to TRBJ1-1; the match to TRBD1 covers 7 bases. CDR1 KGHSH and CDR2 LQKENI come from the germline V gene. CDR3 size: 16 residues. V dropped 1 base and J dropped 4; count of bases not matched to a gene: 9. The CDR3 sequence: CASSPLLVQGGTEAFF. Written as DNA, the CDR3 is TGTGCCAGCTCACCACTGCTAGTTCAGGGGGGCACTGAAGCTTTCTTT.

V gene TRBV11-3 combines with J gene TRBJ2-1, with a tentative D call TRBD2 (5 bases). V lost 0 bases, J lost 8 bases, and 11 bases lay in between. CDR1 SGHNT and CDR2 YENEEA come from the germline V gene. The CDR3 consists of 14 residues. CDR3 sequence (DNA): TGTGCCAGCAGCTTAGAAGGCATCGGGGATGAGCAGTTCTTC. It yields the protein CASSLEGIGDEQFF.

This clone was counted only a few times. The chain recombines TRBV5-4 with TRBJ2-3; 13 nucleotides line up with TRBD2. CDR1 is SGHNT and CDR2 is YYREEE in the germline V gene (reference sequence). Germline trimming cut 4 bases from V and 1 base from J; bases unmatched to any gene: 12. This CDR3 is 19 amino acids long. This CDR3 reads CASSPPTGTSGVGTDTQYF. The CDR3 coding sequence is TGTGCCAGCAGCCCCCCCACCGGGACTAGCGGGGTTGGCACAGATACGCAGTATTTT.